A single sample is the source of the 22 T cell receptor beta chains below, sequenced in a study of regulatory T cells in long-lasting Graves disease (dated by TCRdb to about 2021). The method behind the library was multiplex PCR. The run used an Illumina HiSeq 4000. CDR3 regions were amplified by Arm-PCR with iRepertoire HTBI primers to construct TCR beta libraries. Clones were called with MiXCR by TCRdb after fastp trimmed the public reads at Q25, and only in-frame beta chains were retained. Merged by CDR3 protein, the rows form single entries marked with the most common genes and DNA. Present in this sample are about 620,000 distinct CDR3 sequences, approximately 15% of which were seen just once. 18% of the sample comes from the top ten. The sample's time point, from its label and the paper: newly diagnosed GD, antithyroid drugs for less than 3 months. RNA was extracted from PBMCs in TRIzol for both TCR sequencing and RNA sequencing.

This same sample was also part of a study on T cells in Graves' hyperthyroidism and ophthalmopathy.

This specimen was peripheral blood mononuclear cells (PBMCs), taken at new diagnosis, from a patient treated with antithyroid drugs. Every receptor here comes from a young woman with Graves disease. Donor details come from another sample of the same person, matched by shared clones.

The table lists this clonotype with many counts. The V call is TRBV2, the J call TRBJ2-3; D ambiguous. With 4 bases removed from V and 5 bases from J, the gap between germline ends came to 16 bases. Per the germline V gene, CDR1 is SNHLY and CDR2 is FYNNEI. The length of the CDR3 is 15 residues. For the CDR3, the DNA is TGTGCCAGCAGTGGCGGCGGAATGCGCAGAGATACGCAGTATTTT. Its protein is CASSGGGMRRDTQYF.

On this clonotype: A read error may be the cause here, since a much bigger clone is one base away. This chain uses TRBV2 with TRBJ2-5; no definite D call. Per germline, CDR1 SNHLY and CDR2 FYNNEI. This CDR3 is 15 amino acids long. Trimming took off 7 bases at V and 3 bases at J, with 18 bases between the two ends. CDR3 residues: CASTRESRLKETQYF. CDR3 nucleotide sequence: TGTGCCAGCACTCGCGAATCAAGATTGAAAGAGACCCAGTACTTC.

This clonotype was found many times. The CDR3 nucleotides are TGTGCCAGCTCTACTCAGGGGCCCCTGGAAAAACTGTTTTTT. Its protein is CASSTQGPLEKLFF. The chain links TRBV2 to TRBJ1-4; the D gene is possibly TRBD1 (6 bases). V lost 8 bases, J lost 8 bases, and 18 bases lay in between. This CDR3 is built from 14 residues. Germline CDR1 is SNHLY and CDR2 is FYNNEI.

This clonotype was detected only a few times. V usage is TRBV12-3 or TRBV12-4 and J usage is TRBJ2-2; 13 positions agree with TRBD2. V shed 5 bases and J 0 bases; nucleotides not matched to a gene: 3. The CDR3 is 17 amino acids. Here the CDR3 reads CASSRGTSGTNTGELFF. CDR3 nucleotide sequence: TGTGCCAGCAGTCGTGGGACTAGCGGGACGAACACCGGGGAGCTGTTTTTT.

The rearrangement links TRBV7-3 to TRBJ2-1; no definite D call. Trimming removed 1 base from V and 4 bases from J, with 11 bases in between. The CDR3 is made up of 15 amino acids. Germline loops: CDR1 SGHTA, CDR2 FQGTGA. The CDR3 sequence is CASSLMVTGYNEQFF. In DNA, the CDR3 is TGTGCCAGCAGCTTAATGGTAACCGGGTACAATGAGCAGTTCTTC.

V gene TRBV25-1 combines with J gene TRBJ2-3; the D gene is possibly TRBD1 (7 bases). This CDR3 has 16 amino acids. Per germline, CDR1 MGHDK and CDR2 SYGVNS. V was clipped by 5 bases and J by 4 bases, with 19 bases between them. CDR3: CASSRYRGGGADTQYF. DNA for the CDR3: TGTGCCAGCAGTAGATACAGGGGCGGAGGGGCAGATACGCAGTATTTT.

At least ten counts were recorded for this clonotype. The chain couples TRBV27 to TRBJ1-2; unclear D gene. The germline V gene has CDR1 MNHEY and CDR2 SMNVEV (reference sequence). The ends were cut back, 11 bases at V and 3 bases at J, with 10 bases in the middle. This CDR3 comprises 11 residues. CDR3 nucleotide sequence: TGTGCCCCGGGCAGCTACTATGGCTACACCTTC. This translates into CAPGSYYGYTF.

This clonotype was observed many times. This rearrangement joins TRBV18 to TRBJ1-1, with D tentatively TRBD1 (6 bases). V lost 9 bases to trimming and J lost 8 bases, with 13 bases between them. CDR1 is KGHSH and CDR2 is LQKENI in the germline V gene. This CDR3 contains 11 residues. Here the CDR3 reads CASRRGDEAFF. CDR3 coding DNA: TGTGCCAGTCGGAGGGGGGACGAAGCTTTCTTT.

This clonotype appeared many times. V gene TRBV28 combines with J gene TRBJ2-7; 10 positions agree with TRBD1. In germline, CDR1 is MDHEN, CDR2 SYDVKM. Trimming removed 6 bases from V and 3 bases from J; junction bases left unmatched: 8. The CDR3 is 15 residues long. The CDR3 sequence is CASRPGTGVFYEQYF. The CDR3 region has the DNA TGTGCCAGCAGACCCGGGACAGGGGTTTTCTACGAGCAGTACTTC.

This clonotype was seen many times. V gene TRBV2 combines with J gene TRBJ1-3; 8 nucleotides agree with TRBD1. The CDR3 has 16 amino acids. The V and J ends lost 8 bases and 3 bases, in that order; junction bases with no gene match: 12. Germline CDR1 reads SNHLY; CDR2 reads FYNNEI. The CDR3 loop reads CASGYRDRSFGNTIYF. The CDR3 coding sequence is TGTGCCAGCGGGTACCGGGACAGGTCATTTGGAAACACCATATATTTT.

The chain uses TRBV6-4 and TRBJ2-1, with TRBD2 matching over 10 bases. The CDR3 is 15 residues long. The junction had 7 bases not matched to a gene; V was cut back by 4 bases and J by 7 bases. CDR1 MRHNA and CDR2 SNTAGT come from the germline V gene. CDR3: CASSVGTSDLNEQFF. DNA of the CDR3: TGTGCCAGCAGTGTGGGGACTAGCGACCTAAATGAGCAGTTCTTC.

In its sample, this clonotype was seen once. J is TRBJ1-2 and V is TRBV28; the D gene is possibly TRBD1 (5 bases). Germline V gene lookup returns CDR1 MDHEN and CDR2 SYDVKM. The CDR3 is 14 residues long. V lost 7 bases and J 2 bases, leaving 14 bases between the germline ends. The CDR3 bases are TGTGCCAGCACGTACAGGCGGGGGAACTATGGCTACACCTTC. Protein sequence: CASTYRRGNYGYTF.

This chain links TRBV27 with TRBJ1-5; possibly TRBD1 for D (6 bases). CDR1 is MNHEY, CDR2 SMNVEV, per germline (reference sequence). CDR3 length: 13 residues. Trimming took off 6 bases at V and 4 bases at J, with 10 bases between the two ends. The CDR3 nucleotides read TGTGCCAGCAGGAGGACAGTAAATCAGCCCCAGCATTTT. It codes for CASRRTVNQPQHF.

This clonotype was counted only a few times. A much larger clonotype is one base distant, so this may be a read error. The chain couples TRBV2 to TRBJ2-1; D could derive from TRBD1 or TRBD2 (6 bases each). The J call is in doubt because the DNA end fits TRBJ2-5 better. The CDR3 loop spans 14 amino acids. Germline CDR1 is SNHLY and CDR2 is FYNNEI. As DNA, the CDR3 is TGTGCCAGCAGCCCGGTTTTGGGGGGCGGGACCCAGTACTTC. It is translated as CASSPVLGGGTQYF.

This clonotype has more than one count but fewer than ten. The chain combines TRBV3-1 with TRBJ1-3; 9 bases agree with TRBD1. V lost 3 bases, J lost 0 bases, and 3 bases stayed unmatched. There are 16 residues in the CDR3. Germline-derived CDR1 and CDR2 are LGHDT and YNNKEL (reference sequence). The CDR3 loop reads CASSQDRGSSGNTIYF. The DNA for the CDR3 is TGTGCCAGCAGCCAGGACAGGGGTAGCTCTGGAAACACCATATATTTT.

In this sample, this clonotype turned up many times. V is TRBV28 and J is TRBJ2-7, with TRBD1 matching over 9 bases. Germline CDR1 MDHEN, CDR2 SYDVKM. This CDR3 region has 13 residues. The J segment lost 5 bases and the V segment lost 6 bases, leaving 5 bases of the junction unmatched. The CDR3 region is CASRWDRVHEQYF. The CDR3 DNA sequence: TGTGCCAGCAGATGGGACAGGGTTCACGAGCAGTACTTC.

This clonotype was recorded a few times. The chain carries TRBV25-1 and TRBJ1-2; no clear D. There are 11 residues in the CDR3. Trimming stripped 4 bases from V and 8 bases from J, with 8 bases between. CDR1 and CDR2 from the germline V gene are MGHDK and SYGVNS. This CDR3 reads CASSVGRGYTF. The CDR3 nucleotides read TGTGCCAGCAGTGTAGGGAGGGGCTACACCTTC.

This clonotype was seen a handful of times. The chain employs TRBV5-8 and TRBJ2-2; 9 bases agree with TRBD2. The CDR3 runs to 17 residues. CDR1 is SGHTS, CDR2 YDEGEE, per germline. Trimming at V came to 0 bases and at J to 4 bases, leaving 7 bases not matched to a gene. The CDR3 is CASSLEGTSPSTGELFF. CDR3 nucleotide sequence: TGTGCCAGCAGCTTGGAGGGGACTAGCCCGAGCACCGGGGAGCTGTTTTTT.

This clonotype showed up many times. The chain carries TRBV28 and TRBJ1-2; maybe TRBD1 (6 bases). The CDR3 has 14 amino acids. Germline V gene sequence: CDR1 MDHEN, CDR2 SYDVKM. V lost 5 bases and J lost 7, with 17 bases in between. CDR3 nucleotides: TGTGCCAGCAGTCACCTACAGGGCTATAGTGGCTACACCTTC. Translating it yields CASSHLQGYSGYTF.

This clonotype was counted many times. This chain joins TRBV28 and TRBJ2-7; D possibly corresponds to TRBD2 (5 bases). Trimming removed 1 base at V and 2 bases at J, with 15 bases between. The length of the CDR3 is 16 residues. From germline, CDR1 is MDHEN and CDR2 SYDVKM. The CDR3 bases are TGTGCCAGCAGTTTATCGGGTCTGATCGGGGCCTACGAGCAGTACTTC. This encodes CASSLSGLIGAYEQYF.

Many counts were recorded for this clonotype. The chain combines TRBV7-8 with TRBJ1-5, with 9 positions matching TRBD1. This CDR3 comprises 19 residues. With 6 bases clipped from V and 5 bases from J, the junction kept 20 bases outside the gene matches. The germline CDR1 and CDR2 sequences are SGHVS and FQNEAQ. This CDR3 is CASSGRRPGQGSLDQPQHF. The DNA of the CDR3 is TGTGCCAGCAGTGGTCGGAGACCGGGACAGGGTAGCCTTGATCAGCCCCAGCATTTT.

This clonotype was seen repeatedly, ten times or more. The J gene is TRBJ1-3, the V gene TRBV12-3 or TRBV12-4, with TRBD1 as a possible D gene (5 bases). Trimming shortened V by 9 bases and J by 5 bases, and 11 bases separated the two germline ends. This CDR3 has 12 amino acids. The CDR3 nucleotides are TGTGCCAGTAGTGGGGGTCGAAACACCATATATTTT. Protein: CASSGGRNTIYF.